This T cell receptor (beta chain) emerged from a study of blood T cell repertoires in COVID-19. Across the whole study: Cohort 3 recovery required two negative PCRs, clearance, or symptom resolution.

Participants' own reports of clinical history determined their cohort assignment. In the original workflow: Amplifying reference gene primers gave estimates of nucleated cell counts. Only in-frame clones appear in the TCRdb table, and some are missing; sequencing was by immunoSEQ multiplex PCR. V and J calls and clone size come straight from that table; D and trimming were deduced from the DNA. The sample shows approximately 360,000 clones, around 87% of them seen only once. Trimming removed 4 bases from V and 10 bases from J; junction bases left unmatched: 5. The CDR3 covers 13 residues. Per the germline V gene, CDR1 is SGHRS and CDR2 is YFSETQ.

The source is a middle-aged man in a cohort exposed to, infected with or recovered from COVID-19 (not recorded which). The rearrangement uses TRBV5-1 and TRBJ1-6, with TRBD1 matching over 7 bases. The sequenced sample consisted of PBMCs or T cells enriched from blood (not recorded which). CDR3 sequence (DNA): TGCGCCAGCAGCCGCACAGGGGAATCACCCCTCCACTTT. Residues: CASSRTGESPLHF.